These 8 T cell receptor beta chains were sequenced from one sample in a study of regulatory T cells in long-lasting Graves disease. Time point defined: newly diagnosed GD, antithyroid drugs for less than 3 months. PBMC-derived RNA was used for the TCR library. With iRepertoire HTBI primers and Arm-PCR of CDR3 regions, TCR beta libraries were built. One entry per CDR3 protein, called by TCRdb with MiXCR from the multiplex PCR reads. Of around 500,000 distinct CDR3 sequences listed, about 16% are singletons. These data were likewise used in another study, on T cells in Graves' hyperthyroidism and ophthalmopathy.

The sequencing here drew on peripheral blood mononuclear cells (PBMCs), taken at new diagnosis, from a patient treated with antithyroid drugs. The receptors were gathered from a woman aged 35-65 years with Graves disease.

This clonotype has a handful of counts. This chain links TRBV29-1 with TRBJ2-5, with 13 bases that match TRBD2. Germline loops: CDR1 SQVTM, CDR2 ANQGSEA. CDR3 length: 15 residues. The V segment lost 3 bases and the J segment 7 bases; nucleotides outside the gene matches: 8. CDR3: CSVDETSGGMGTQYF. For the CDR3, the DNA is TGCAGCGTTGACGAGACTAGCGGGGGGATGGGGACCCAGTACTTC.

This clonotype has just a few counts. The J gene is TRBJ1-6, the V gene TRBV5-1; TRBD1 might be the D (6 bases). The CDR3 has 16 residues. The germline gives CDR1 SGHRS, CDR2 YFSETQ. V was shortened by 0 bases and J by 4 bases, with 11 bases between the two germline ends. CDR3 sequence (DNA): TGCGCCAGCAGCTTGGCCATCGGACAGTATAATTCACCCCTCCACTTT. Amino acids: CASSLAIGQYNSPLHF.

This chain links TRBV5-1 with TRBJ2-5; 11 bases are shared with TRBD2. This CDR3 comprises 15 residues. The germline V gene has CDR1 SGHRS and CDR2 YFSETQ. Trimming removed 7 bases from V and 1 base from J; junction bases left unmatched: 6. In DNA, the CDR3 is TGCGCCAGCCAGGAGGGACTAGCGGCCCAAGAGACCCAGTACTTC. Translation gives CASQEGLAAQETQYF.

The rearrangement links TRBV15 to TRBJ1-3; D is unresolved. The CDR3 has 15 residues. V was shortened by 1 base and J by 4 bases, with 11 bases between the two germline ends. Germline V gene sequence: CDR1 LNHNV, CDR2 YYDKDF (reference sequence). CDR3 in amino acids: CATSRGVGSGNTIYF. The DNA of the CDR3 is TGTGCCACCAGCAGAGGGGTAGGGTCGGGAAACACCATATATTTT.

CDR3 DNA sequence: TGTGCCAGCAGTTACACTGGACAGTTCTTGGGGGAGACCCAGTACTTC. Protein: CASSYTGQFLGETQYF. V is TRBV6-5 and J is TRBJ2-5, with D perhaps matching TRBD1 (6 bases). The V end was cut by 2 bases, the J end by 5 bases, with 18 bases between. CDR3 length: 16 amino acids. Per germline, CDR1 MNHEY and CDR2 SVGAGI.

The rearrangement joins TRBV9 to TRBJ1-1; D is possibly TRBD1 (5 bases). Trimming took 6 bases from V and 1 from J, leaving 16 bases between them. The CDR3 contains 15 residues. Germline CDR1 SGDLS, CDR2 YYNGEE. This CDR3 is CASTLVAGTNTEAFF. CDR3 nucleotide sequence: TGTGCCAGCACCTTAGTAGCGGGGACGAACACTGAAGCTTTCTTT.

This clonotype has just a few counts. The rearrangement links TRBV24-1 to TRBJ2-2; a possible D gene is TRBD2 (5 bases). Germline loops: CDR1 KGHDR, CDR2 SFDVKD. The CDR3 length is 16 residues. Deletions cut 5 bases from V and 8 bases from J, with 20 bases between. CDR3 sequence (DNA): TGTGCCACCAGTGCCCGTGTTCCAGCGGCCGGAGGGGAGCTGTTTTTT. It is translated as CATSARVPAAGGELFF.

The CDR3 region has the DNA TGTGCCAGCAGTTACTCGCGGGGTAACTCTGGAAACACCATATATTTT. Translating it yields CASSYSRGNSGNTIYF. The V gene is TRBV6-5, the J gene TRBJ1-3; unclear D gene. Germline CDR1 is MNHEY and CDR2 is SVGAGI. Between the trimmed V and J ends, which lost 0 bases and 0 bases, there was a span of 9 bases. CDR3 length equals 16 residues.